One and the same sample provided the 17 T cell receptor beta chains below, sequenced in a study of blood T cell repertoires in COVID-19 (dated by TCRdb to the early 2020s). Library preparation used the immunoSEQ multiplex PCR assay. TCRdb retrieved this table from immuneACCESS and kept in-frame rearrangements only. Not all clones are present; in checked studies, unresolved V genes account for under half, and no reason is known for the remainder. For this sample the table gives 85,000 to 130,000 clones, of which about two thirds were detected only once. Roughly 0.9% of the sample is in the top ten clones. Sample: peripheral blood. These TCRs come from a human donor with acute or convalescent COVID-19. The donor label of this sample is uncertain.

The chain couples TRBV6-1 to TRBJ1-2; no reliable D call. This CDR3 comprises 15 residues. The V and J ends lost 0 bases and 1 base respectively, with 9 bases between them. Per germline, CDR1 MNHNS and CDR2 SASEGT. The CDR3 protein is CASSEALPINYGYTF. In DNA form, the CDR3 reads TGTGCCAGCAGTGAAGCACTCCCTATTAACTATGGCTACACCTTC.

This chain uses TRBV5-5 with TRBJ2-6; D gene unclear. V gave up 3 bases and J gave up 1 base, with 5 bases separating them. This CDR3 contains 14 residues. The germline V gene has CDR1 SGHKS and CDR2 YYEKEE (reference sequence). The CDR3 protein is CASSSSSGANVLTF. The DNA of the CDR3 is TGTGCCAGCAGCTCCTCGTCTGGGGCCAACGTCCTGACTTTC.

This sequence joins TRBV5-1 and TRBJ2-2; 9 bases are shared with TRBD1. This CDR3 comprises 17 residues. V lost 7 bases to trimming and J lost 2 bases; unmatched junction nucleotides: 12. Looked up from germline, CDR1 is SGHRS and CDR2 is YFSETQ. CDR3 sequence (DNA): TGCGCCAGCTCCCGAGCGGGACAGGGACTTAACACCGGGGAGCTGTTTTTT. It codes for CASSRAGQGLNTGELFF. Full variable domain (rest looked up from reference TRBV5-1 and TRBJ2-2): KAGVTQTPRYLIKTRGQQVTLSCSPISGHRSVSWYQQTPGQGLQFLFEYFSETQRNKGNFPGRFSGRQFSNSRSEMNVSTLELGDSALYLCASSRAGQGLNTGELFFGEGSRLTVL.

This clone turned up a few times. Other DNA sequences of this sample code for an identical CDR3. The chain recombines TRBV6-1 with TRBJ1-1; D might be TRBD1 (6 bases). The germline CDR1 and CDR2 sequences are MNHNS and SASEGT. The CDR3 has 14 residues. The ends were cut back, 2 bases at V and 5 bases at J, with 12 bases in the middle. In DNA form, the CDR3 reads TGTGCCAGCAGTGAAACCAGGGGAAGAACTGAAGCTTTCTTT. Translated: CASSETRGRTEAFF.

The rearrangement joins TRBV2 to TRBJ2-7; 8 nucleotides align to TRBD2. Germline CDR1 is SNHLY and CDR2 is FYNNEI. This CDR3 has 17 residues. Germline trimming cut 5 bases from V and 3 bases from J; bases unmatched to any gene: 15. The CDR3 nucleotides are TGTGCCAGCAGTTCCTGGACTAGCCCGCTGCGGGGCTACGAGCAGTACGTC. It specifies CASSSWTSPLRGYEQYV.

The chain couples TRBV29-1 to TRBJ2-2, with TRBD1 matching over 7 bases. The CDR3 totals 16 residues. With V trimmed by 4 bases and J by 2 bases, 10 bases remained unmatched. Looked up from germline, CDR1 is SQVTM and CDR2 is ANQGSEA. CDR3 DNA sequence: TGCAGCGTTGTAGGGCCAGGGGGTTTTAACACCGGGGAGCTGTTTTTT. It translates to CSVVGPGGFNTGELFF.

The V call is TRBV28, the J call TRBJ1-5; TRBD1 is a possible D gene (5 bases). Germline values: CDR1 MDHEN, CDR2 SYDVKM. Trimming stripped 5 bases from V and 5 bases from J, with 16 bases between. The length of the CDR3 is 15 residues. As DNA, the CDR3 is TGTGCCAGCAGTCTCCAGGGTAGAGTCGATCAGCCCCAGCATTTT. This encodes CASSLQGRVDQPQHF.

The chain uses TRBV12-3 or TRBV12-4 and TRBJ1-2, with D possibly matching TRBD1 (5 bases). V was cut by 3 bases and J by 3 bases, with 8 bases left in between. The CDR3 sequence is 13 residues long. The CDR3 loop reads CASSFGTHYGYTF. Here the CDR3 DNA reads TGTGCCAGCAGTTTCGGGACTCACTATGGCTACACCTTC.

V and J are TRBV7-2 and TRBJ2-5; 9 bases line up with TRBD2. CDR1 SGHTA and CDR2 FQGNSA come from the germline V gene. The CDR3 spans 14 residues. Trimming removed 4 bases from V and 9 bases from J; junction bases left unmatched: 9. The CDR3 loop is CASSSPGLARSQYF. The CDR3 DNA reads TGTGCCAGCAGCTCTCCGGGACTAGCCAGGTCCCAGTACTTC.

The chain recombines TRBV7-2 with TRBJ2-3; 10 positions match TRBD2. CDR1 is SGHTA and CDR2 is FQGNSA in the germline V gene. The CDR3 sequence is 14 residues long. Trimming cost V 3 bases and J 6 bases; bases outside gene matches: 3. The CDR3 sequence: CASSFLAGADTQYF. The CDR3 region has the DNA TGTGCCAGCAGCTTCCTAGCGGGGGCGGATACGCAGTATTTT. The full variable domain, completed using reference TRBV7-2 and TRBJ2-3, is GAGVSQSPSNKVTEKGKDVELRCDPISGHTALYWYRQSLGQGLEFLIYFQGNSAPDKSGLPSDRFSAERTGGSVSTLTIQRTQQEDSAVYLCASSFLAGADTQYFGPGTRLTVL.

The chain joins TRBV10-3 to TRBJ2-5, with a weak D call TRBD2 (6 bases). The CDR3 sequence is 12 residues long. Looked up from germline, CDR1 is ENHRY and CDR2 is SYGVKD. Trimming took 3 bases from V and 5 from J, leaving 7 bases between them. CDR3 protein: CAISEREETQYF. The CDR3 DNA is TGTGCCATCAGTGAACGGGAGGAGACCCAGTACTTC.

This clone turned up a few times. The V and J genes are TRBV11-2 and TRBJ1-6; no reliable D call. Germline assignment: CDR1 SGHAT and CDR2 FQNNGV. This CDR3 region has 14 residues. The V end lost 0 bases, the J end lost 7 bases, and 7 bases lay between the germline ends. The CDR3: CASSLEPGNSPLHF. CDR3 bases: TGTGCCAGCAGCTTAGAGCCGGGAAATTCACCCCTCCACTTT.

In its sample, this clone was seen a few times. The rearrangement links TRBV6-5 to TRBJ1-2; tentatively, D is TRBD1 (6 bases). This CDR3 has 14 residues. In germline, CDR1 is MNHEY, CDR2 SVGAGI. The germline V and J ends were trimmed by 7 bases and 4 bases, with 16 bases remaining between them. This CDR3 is CASIQTGRSYGYTF. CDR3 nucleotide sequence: TGTGCCAGCATCCAGACAGGCCGCAGCTATGGCTACACCTTC.

This chain's CDR3 is CASSFASGGSNTGELFF. CDR3 nucleotide sequence: TGCGCCAGCAGCTTTGCTAGCGGGGGATCGAACACCGGGGAGCTGTTTTTT. The genes are TRBV5-1 and TRBJ2-2; TRBD2 matches at 10 bases. The germline gives CDR1 SGHRS, CDR2 YFSETQ. The CDR3 has 17 residues. V lost 2 bases, J lost 0 bases, and 4 bases stayed unmatched.

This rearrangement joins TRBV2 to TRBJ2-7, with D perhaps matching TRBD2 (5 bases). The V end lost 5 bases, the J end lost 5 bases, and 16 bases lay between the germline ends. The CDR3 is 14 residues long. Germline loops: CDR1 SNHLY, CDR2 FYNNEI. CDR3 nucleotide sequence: TGTGCCAGCAGTCGGGGTCCAAACGAGAACGAGCAGTACGTC. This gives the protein CASSRGPNENEQYV.

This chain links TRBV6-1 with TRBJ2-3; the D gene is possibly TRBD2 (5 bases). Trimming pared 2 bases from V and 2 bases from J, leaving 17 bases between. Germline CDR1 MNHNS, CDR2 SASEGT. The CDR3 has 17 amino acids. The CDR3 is CASSEPDSGGDTDTQYF. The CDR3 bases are TGTGCCAGCAGTGAACCTGACTCCGGAGGAGACACAGATACGCAGTATTTT.

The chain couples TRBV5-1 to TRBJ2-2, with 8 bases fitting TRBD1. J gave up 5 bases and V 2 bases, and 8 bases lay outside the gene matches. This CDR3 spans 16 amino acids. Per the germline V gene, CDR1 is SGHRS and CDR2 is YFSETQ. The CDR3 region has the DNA TGCGCCAGCAGCTTACGACAGGGGAGAGGGACCGGGGAGCTGTTTTTT. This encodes CASSLRQGRGTGELFF.